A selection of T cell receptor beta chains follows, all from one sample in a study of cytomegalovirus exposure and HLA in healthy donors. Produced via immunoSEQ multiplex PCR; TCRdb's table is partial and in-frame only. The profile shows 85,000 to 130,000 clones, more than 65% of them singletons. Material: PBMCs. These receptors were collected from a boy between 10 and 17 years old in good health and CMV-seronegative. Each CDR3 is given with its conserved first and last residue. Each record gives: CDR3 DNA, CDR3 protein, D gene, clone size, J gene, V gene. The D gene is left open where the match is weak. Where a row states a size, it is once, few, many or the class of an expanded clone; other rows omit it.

CDR3 DNA: TGTGCCAGCAGGGATGACAGGGGATCTTTCAATCAGCCCCAGCATTTT
CDR3 protein: CASRDDRGSFNQPQHF
D gene: TRBD1
clone size: few
J gene: TRBJ1-5
V gene: TRBV6-6

CDR3 DNA: TGTGCCAGTAGCCAGGGACAGGGCTATAATTCACCCCTCCACTTT
CDR3 protein: CASSQGQGYNSPLHF
D gene: TRBD1
clone size: .
J gene: TRBJ1-6
V gene: TRBV19

CDR3 DNA: TGTGCCTGGAGCGGACAGGTCAGGGAGACCCAGTACTTC
CDR3 protein: CAWSGQVRETQYF
D gene: TRBD1
clone size: .
J gene: TRBJ2-5
V gene: TRBV30

CDR3 DNA: TGTGCCTCTGAGACAGCCTACCAAGAGACCCAGTACTTC
CDR3 protein: CASETAYQETQYF
D gene: .
clone size: .
J gene: TRBJ2-5
V gene: TRBV30

CDR3 DNA: TGTGCCAGCAGTCCCACCCCCCTTGCTGGGGGGAATGAGCAGTTCTTC
CDR3 protein: CASSPTPLAGGNEQFF
D gene: .
clone size: .
J gene: TRBJ2-1
V gene: TRBV27

CDR3 DNA: TGTGCCAGCAGCTTGGAACCCCCGGCAGGGCGCTACGAGCAGTACTTC
CDR3 protein: CASSLEPPAGRYEQYF
D gene: .
clone size: .
J gene: TRBJ2-7
V gene: TRBV5-4

CDR3 DNA: TGCGCCAGCAGCCAAGGAACTGCAACGATGCCCCAGCATTTT
CDR3 protein: CASSQGTATMPQHF
D gene: .
clone size: .
J gene: TRBJ1-5
V gene: TRBV4-1

CDR3 DNA: TGTGCCAGCAGAGTAGCGGGAGGGCCGGGGAATGAGCAGTTCTTC
CDR3 protein: CASRVAGGPGNEQFF
D gene: TRBD2
clone size: .
J gene: TRBJ2-1
V gene: TRBV2

CDR3 DNA: TGTGCCAGCCGAGAGGTAGGACACCTGAACACTGAAGCTTTCTTT
CDR3 protein: CASREVGHLNTEAFF
D gene: .
clone size: .
J gene: TRBJ1-1
V gene: TRBV2

CDR3 DNA: TGTGCCAGCATCGGGAGGTATGGCTACACCTTC
CDR3 protein: CASIGRYGYTF
D gene: .
clone size: once
J gene: TRBJ1-2
V gene: TRBV7-9

CDR3 DNA: TGTGCCAGCAGCCTGACTAGCGGGAGGACCAATGAGCAGTTCTTC
CDR3 protein: CASSLTSGRTNEQFF
D gene: TRBD2
clone size: .
J gene: TRBJ2-1
V gene: TRBV5-4

CDR3 DNA: TGCGCCAGCAGTGAGAATTGGGGACTAGGGATCACCGGGGAGCTGTTTTTT
CDR3 protein: CASSENWGLGITGELFF
D gene: TRBD2
clone size: .
J gene: TRBJ2-2
V gene: TRBV10-1

CDR3 DNA: TGCGCCAGCAGCCCTCGCGGGAGTTATACAGATACGCAGTATTTT
CDR3 protein: CASSPRGSYTDTQYF
D gene: TRBD2
clone size: .
J gene: TRBJ2-3
V gene: TRBV10-2

CDR3 DNA: TGTGCCTGTACGATATGGGAGCAAAGTGGCACCGGGGAGCTGTTTTTT
CDR3 protein: CACTIWEQSGTGELFF
D gene: .
clone size: .
J gene: TRBJ2-2
V gene: TRBV30

CDR3 DNA: TGTGCCAGCAGCGGATTACTAGCGGGAGAGGTCGAGCAGTACTTC
CDR3 protein: CASSGLLAGEVEQYF
D gene: TRBD2
clone size: .
J gene: TRBJ2-7
V gene: TRBV9

CDR3 DNA: TGTGCCAGCAGCGTAGGATTTCGGACTGAAGCTTTCTTT
CDR3 protein: CASSVGFRTEAFF
D gene: .
clone size: .
J gene: TRBJ1-1
V gene: TRBV9

CDR3 DNA: TGTGCCAGTACGGGACAGAACACTGAAGCTTTCTTT
CDR3 protein: CASTGQNTEAFF
D gene: .
clone size: .
J gene: TRBJ1-1
V gene: TRBV5-6

CDR3 DNA: TGTGCCAGCGCCCCCGGGACAGGGCCATACGAGCAGTACTTC
CDR3 protein: CASAPGTGPYEQYF
D gene: TRBD1
clone size: .
J gene: TRBJ2-7
V gene: TRBV6-4

CDR3 DNA: TGTGCCAGCAGCTTTCGGCAGGGGGTTGGCAATCAGCCCCAGCATTTT
CDR3 protein: CASSFRQGVGNQPQHF
D gene: TRBD1
clone size: .
J gene: TRBJ1-5
V gene: TRBV7-2

CDR3 DNA: TGCGCCAGCAGTTCCCTAGGGGTGAATGAGCAGTTCTTC
CDR3 protein: CASSSLGVNEQFF
D gene: .
clone size: .
J gene: TRBJ2-1
V gene: TRBV5-1

CDR3 DNA: TGTGCCAGCAGCATCATGGGACAGGGGGCAGGCACTGAAGCTTTCTTT
CDR3 protein: CASSIMGQGAGTEAFF
D gene: TRBD1
clone size: .
J gene: TRBJ1-1
V gene: TRBV7-3

CDR3 DNA: TGTGCCTGGAGTGTAGAGGAGACCCAGTACTTC
CDR3 protein: CAWSVEETQYF
D gene: .
clone size: .
J gene: TRBJ2-5
V gene: TRBV30

CDR3 DNA: TGTGCCAGCAGCCGATTCGGGGGTAACAGTTACGAGCAGTACTTC
CDR3 protein: CASSRFGGNSYEQYF
D gene: .
clone size: few
J gene: TRBJ2-7
V gene: TRBV7-9

CDR3 DNA: TGCAGCGTTTGGGGAGGTCATCTCGGCACAGATACGCAGTATTTT
CDR3 protein: CSVWGGHLGTDTQYF
D gene: .
clone size: .
J gene: TRBJ2-3
V gene: TRBV29-1

CDR3 DNA: TGTGCCAGCAGTTTCCCAGGGGCGGCGGTTGATACCACTGAAGCTTTCTTT
CDR3 protein: CASSFPGAAVDTTEAFF
D gene: .
clone size: .
J gene: TRBJ1-1
V gene: TRBV28

CDR3 DNA: TGCGCCAGCAGCCAAGATGGGACTAGCGGGGGTGGGGATGAGCAGTTCTTC
CDR3 protein: CASSQDGTSGGGDEQFF
D gene: TRBD2
clone size: .
J gene: TRBJ2-1
V gene: TRBV4-3

CDR3 DNA: TGTGCCAGCAGCTCCACAGGGGATCAGCCCCAGCATTTT
CDR3 protein: CASSSTGDQPQHF
D gene: TRBD1
clone size: few
J gene: TRBJ1-5
V gene: TRBV5-5

CDR3 DNA: TGTGCCAGCAGCCCCAACCCCAGGGCAACTGAAGCTTTCTTT
CDR3 protein: CASSPNPRATEAFF
D gene: .
clone size: few
J gene: TRBJ1-1
V gene: TRBV7-7

CDR3 DNA: TGCAGCGTTGAAGATCTGGGGAGAGAGCAGTACTTC
CDR3 protein: CSVEDLGREQYF
D gene: .
clone size: .
J gene: TRBJ2-5
V gene: TRBV29-1

CDR3 DNA: TGCGCCAGCAGCTTCATACAGGGGACGGACACAGATACGCAGTATTTT
CDR3 protein: CASSFIQGTDTDTQYF
D gene: TRBD1
clone size: few
J gene: TRBJ2-3
V gene: TRBV5-1

CDR3 DNA: TGTGCCAGCAGCGACCAAGGGGGCGGTTGGAATTCACCCCTCCACTTT
CDR3 protein: CASSDQGGGWNSPLHF
D gene: TRBD1
clone size: .
J gene: TRBJ1-6
V gene: TRBV7-2

CDR3 DNA: TGCAGCGCTGGACTAGCGGGCTACGAGCAGTACTTC
CDR3 protein: CSAGLAGYEQYF
D gene: TRBD2
clone size: once
J gene: TRBJ2-7
V gene: TRBV29-1

CDR3 DNA: TGTGCCAGCAGCTACTTGGGGCTAACTCCACCAGGGGAGCAGTTCTTC
CDR3 protein: CASSYLGLTPPGEQFF
D gene: .
clone size: .
J gene: TRBJ2-1
V gene: TRBV7-8

CDR3 DNA: TGTGCCAGCAGCTCCGCCCTTGCGGCAGGGGGACCCACTGAAGCTTTCTTT
CDR3 protein: CASSSALAAGGPTEAFF
D gene: TRBD1
clone size: .
J gene: TRBJ1-1
V gene: TRBV5-6

CDR3 DNA: TGTGCCAGCAGCCCCTTAGCGGGAGGGGAGAATGAGCAGTTCTTC
CDR3 protein: CASSPLAGGENEQFF
D gene: TRBD2
clone size: .
J gene: TRBJ2-1
V gene: TRBV5-4

CDR3 DNA: TGTGCCAGCAAGCTTCAGGGTGTTCCCTACGAGCAGTACTTC
CDR3 protein: CASKLQGVPYEQYF
D gene: .
clone size: .
J gene: TRBJ2-7
V gene: TRBV2

CDR3 DNA: TGCAGCGTTGGTCCAGTCAACACTGAAGCTTTCTTT
CDR3 protein: CSVGPVNTEAFF
D gene: .
clone size: .
J gene: TRBJ1-1
V gene: TRBV29-1

CDR3 DNA: TGCGCCAGCAGCCAACAGTTCACTAATGAAAAACTGTTTTTT
CDR3 protein: CASSQQFTNEKLFF
D gene: .
clone size: .
J gene: TRBJ1-4
V gene: TRBV4-1

CDR3 DNA: TGTGCCACTACCCACGGCAGGGCCCACGAGCAGTACTTC
CDR3 protein: CATTHGRAHEQYF
D gene: .
clone size: .
J gene: TRBJ2-7
V gene: TRBV15

CDR3 DNA: TGTGCCTGGACCCGACAGGGGGGACATCGGGTCGGGGCCAACGTCCTGACTTTC
CDR3 protein: CAWTRQGGHRVGANVLTF
D gene: TRBD1
clone size: .
J gene: TRBJ2-6
V gene: TRBV30

CDR3 DNA: TGTGCCATCAGTGAGAGCAGGGGGCCTAAAAGCAATCAGCCCCAGCATTTT
CDR3 protein: CAISESRGPKSNQPQHF
D gene: TRBD1
clone size: .
J gene: TRBJ1-5
V gene: TRBV10-3

CDR3 DNA: TGCGCCAGCAGCCAAGGGACTAGCGGGGGCTACGAGCAGTACTTC
CDR3 protein: CASSQGTSGGYEQYF
D gene: TRBD2
clone size: .
J gene: TRBJ2-7
V gene: TRBV4-3

CDR3 DNA: TGTGCCAGCAGTCAGACTAGCGGGAGCTACAATGAGCAGTTCTTC
CDR3 protein: CASSQTSGSYNEQFF
D gene: TRBD2
clone size: .
J gene: TRBJ2-1
V gene: TRBV25-1

CDR3 DNA: TGCGCCAGCAGCTTGGCCGGGACTAGCGGGCCCGGGGAGCTGTTTTTT
CDR3 protein: CASSLAGTSGPGELFF
D gene: TRBD2
clone size: .
J gene: TRBJ2-2
V gene: TRBV5-1

CDR3 DNA: TGTGCCAGCAGCATCCAAGTGACAGGGGGTTACGAGCAGTACTTC
CDR3 protein: CASSIQVTGGYEQYF
D gene: TRBD1
clone size: .
J gene: TRBJ2-7
V gene: TRBV7-2

CDR3 DNA: TGTGCCAGCAGCCAACAGGCGAACACCGGGGAGCTGTTTTTT
CDR3 protein: CASSQQANTGELFF
D gene: .
clone size: .
J gene: TRBJ2-2
V gene: TRBV7-2